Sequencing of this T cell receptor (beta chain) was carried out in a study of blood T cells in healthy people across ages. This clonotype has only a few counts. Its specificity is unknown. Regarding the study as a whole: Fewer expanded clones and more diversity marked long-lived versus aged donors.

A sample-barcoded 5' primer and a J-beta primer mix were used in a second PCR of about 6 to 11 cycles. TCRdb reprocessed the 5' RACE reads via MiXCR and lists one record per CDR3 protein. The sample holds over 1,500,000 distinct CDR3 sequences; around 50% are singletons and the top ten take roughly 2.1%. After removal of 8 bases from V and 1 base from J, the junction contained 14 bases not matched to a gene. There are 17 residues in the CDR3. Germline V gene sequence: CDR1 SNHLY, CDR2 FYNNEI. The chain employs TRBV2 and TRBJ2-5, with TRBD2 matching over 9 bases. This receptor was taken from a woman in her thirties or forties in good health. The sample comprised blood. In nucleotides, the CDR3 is TGTGCCAGCTACACCTGGGATAGCGGGGGACTCCAAGAGACCCAGTACTTC. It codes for CASYTWDSGGLQETQYF.